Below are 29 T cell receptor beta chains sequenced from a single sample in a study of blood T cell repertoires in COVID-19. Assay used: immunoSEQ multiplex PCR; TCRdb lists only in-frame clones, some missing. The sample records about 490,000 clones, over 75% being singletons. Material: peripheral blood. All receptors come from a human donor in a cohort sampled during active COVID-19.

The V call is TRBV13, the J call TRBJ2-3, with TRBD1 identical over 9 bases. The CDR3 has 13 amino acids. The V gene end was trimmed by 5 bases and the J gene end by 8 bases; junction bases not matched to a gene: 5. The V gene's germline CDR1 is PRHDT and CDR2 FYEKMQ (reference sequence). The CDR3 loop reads CASSVKDRGTQYF. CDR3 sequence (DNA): TGTGCCAGCAGCGTTAAGGACAGGGGTACGCAGTATTTT.

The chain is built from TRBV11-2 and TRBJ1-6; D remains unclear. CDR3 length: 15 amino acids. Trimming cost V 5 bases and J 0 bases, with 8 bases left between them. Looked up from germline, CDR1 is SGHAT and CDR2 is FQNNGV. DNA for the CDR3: TGTGCCAGCAGCGTCTGGAGCTCCTATAATTCACCCCTCCACTTT. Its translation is CASSVWSSYNSPLHF.

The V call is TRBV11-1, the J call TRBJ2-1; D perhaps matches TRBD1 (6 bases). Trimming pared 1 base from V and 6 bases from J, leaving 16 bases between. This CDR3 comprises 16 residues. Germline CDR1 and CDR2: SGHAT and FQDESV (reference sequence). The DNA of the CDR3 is TGTGCCAGCAGCTTAGACCCAGGGGCCCTAGGCAATGAGCAGTTCTTC. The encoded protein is CASSLDPGALGNEQFF.

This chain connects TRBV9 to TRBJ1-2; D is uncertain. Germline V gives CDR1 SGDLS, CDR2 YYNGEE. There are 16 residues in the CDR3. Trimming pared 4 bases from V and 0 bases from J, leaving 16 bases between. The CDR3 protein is CASSPIGSTANYGYTF. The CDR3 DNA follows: TGTGCCAGCAGCCCCATTGGGAGTACAGCTAACTATGGCTACACCTTC.

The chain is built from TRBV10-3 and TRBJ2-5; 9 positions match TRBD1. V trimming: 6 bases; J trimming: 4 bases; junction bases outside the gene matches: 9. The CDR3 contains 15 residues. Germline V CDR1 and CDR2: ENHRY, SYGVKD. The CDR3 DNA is TGTGCCATCAGAGCATCACAGGGGGCCTTAGAGACCCAGTACTTC. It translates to CAIRASQGALETQYF.

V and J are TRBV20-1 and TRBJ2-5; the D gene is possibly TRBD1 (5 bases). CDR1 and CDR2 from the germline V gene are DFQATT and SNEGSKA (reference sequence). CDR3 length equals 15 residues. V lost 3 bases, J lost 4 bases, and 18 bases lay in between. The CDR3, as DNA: TGCAGTGCTAGTCAAAAGGGGTTGAGTATAGAGACCCAGTACTTC. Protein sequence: CSASQKGLSIETQYF.

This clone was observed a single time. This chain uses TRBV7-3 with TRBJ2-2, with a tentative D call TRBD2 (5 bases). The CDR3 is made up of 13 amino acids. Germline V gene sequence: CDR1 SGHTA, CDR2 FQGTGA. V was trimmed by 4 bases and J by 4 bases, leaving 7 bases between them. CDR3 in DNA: TGTGCCAGCAGCTCGGGGAGCACCGGGGAGCTGTTTTTT. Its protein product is CASSSGSTGELFF.

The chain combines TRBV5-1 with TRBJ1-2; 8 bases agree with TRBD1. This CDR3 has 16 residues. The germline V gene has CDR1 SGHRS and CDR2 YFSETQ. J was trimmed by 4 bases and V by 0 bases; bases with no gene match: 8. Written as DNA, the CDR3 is TGCGCCAGCAGCTTGGAGGGGCAGGGGGCAATCTATGGCTACACCTTC. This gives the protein CASSLEGQGAIYGYTF.

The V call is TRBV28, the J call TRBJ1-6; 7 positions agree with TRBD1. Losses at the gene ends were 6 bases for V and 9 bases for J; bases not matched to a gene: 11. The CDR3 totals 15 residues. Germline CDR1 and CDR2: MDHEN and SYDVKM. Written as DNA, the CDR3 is TGTGCCAGCAGCCTAGGGGGCAGGGGCACTTCACCCCTCCACTTT. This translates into CASSLGGRGTSPLHF.

CDR3 residues: CASSLNRDRGNTIYF. In nucleotides, the CDR3 is TGTGCCAGCAGTCTTAACCGGGACAGAGGAAACACCATATATTTT. The V gene is TRBV27, the J gene TRBJ1-3, with TRBD1 matching over 7 bases. Germline CDR1 and CDR2: MNHEY and SMNVEV (reference sequence). The CDR3 runs to 15 residues. V was pared by 5 bases and J by 4 bases, with 8 bases of the junction left unmatched.

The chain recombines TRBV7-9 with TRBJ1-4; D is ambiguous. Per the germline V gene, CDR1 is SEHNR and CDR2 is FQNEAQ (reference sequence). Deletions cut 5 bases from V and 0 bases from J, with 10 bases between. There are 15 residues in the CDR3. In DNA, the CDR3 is TGTGCCAGCAGCCCAGGAAGCTCAACTAATGAAAAACTGTTTTTT. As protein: CASSPGSSTNEKLFF.

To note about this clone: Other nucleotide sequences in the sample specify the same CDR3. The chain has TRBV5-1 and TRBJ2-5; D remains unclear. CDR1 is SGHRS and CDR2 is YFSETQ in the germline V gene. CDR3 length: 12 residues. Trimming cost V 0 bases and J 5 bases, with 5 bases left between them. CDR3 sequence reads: CASSLVSETQYF. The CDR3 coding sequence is TGCGCCAGCAGCTTGGTTTCTGAGACCCAGTACTTC.

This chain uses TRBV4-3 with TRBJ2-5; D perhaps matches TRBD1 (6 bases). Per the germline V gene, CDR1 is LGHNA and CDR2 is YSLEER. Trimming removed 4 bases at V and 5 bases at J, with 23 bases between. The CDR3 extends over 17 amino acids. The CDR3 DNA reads TGCGCCAGCAGCCCCCTAACCGGACAAGGACAGAAGGAGACCCAGTACTTC. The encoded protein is CASSPLTGQGQKETQYF.

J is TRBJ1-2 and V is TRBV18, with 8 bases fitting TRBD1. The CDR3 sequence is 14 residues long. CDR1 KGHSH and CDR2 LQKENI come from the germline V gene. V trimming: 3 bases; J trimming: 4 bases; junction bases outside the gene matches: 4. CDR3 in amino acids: CASSPGQGVYGYTF. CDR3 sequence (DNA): TGTGCCAGCTCACCCGGACAGGGAGTCTATGGCTACACCTTC.

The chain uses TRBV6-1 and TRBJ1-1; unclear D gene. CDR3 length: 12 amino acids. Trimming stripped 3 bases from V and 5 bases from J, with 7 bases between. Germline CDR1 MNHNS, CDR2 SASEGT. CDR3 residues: CASSDSSTEAFF. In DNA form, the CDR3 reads TGTGCCAGCAGTGATTCGAGTACTGAAGCTTTCTTT.

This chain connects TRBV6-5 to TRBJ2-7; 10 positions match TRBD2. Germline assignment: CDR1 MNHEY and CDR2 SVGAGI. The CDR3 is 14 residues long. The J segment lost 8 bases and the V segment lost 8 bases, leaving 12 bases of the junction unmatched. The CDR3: CASRPEGLAIKQYF. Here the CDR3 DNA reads TGTGCCAGCCGGCCGGAGGGACTAGCGATAAAGCAGTACTTC.

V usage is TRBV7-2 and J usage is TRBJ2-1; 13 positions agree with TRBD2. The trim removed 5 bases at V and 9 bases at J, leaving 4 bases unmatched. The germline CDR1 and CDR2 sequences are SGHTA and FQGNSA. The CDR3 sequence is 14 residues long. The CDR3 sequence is CASSRTSGSGEQFF. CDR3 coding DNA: TGTGCCAGCAGCCGGACTAGCGGGAGTGGTGAGCAGTTCTTC. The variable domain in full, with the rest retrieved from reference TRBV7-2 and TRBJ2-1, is GAGVSQSPSNKVTEKGKDVELRCDPISGHTALYWYRQSLGQGLEFLIYFQGNSAPDKSGLPSDRFSAERTGGSVSTLTIQRTQQEDSAVYLCASSRTSGSGEQFFGPGTRLTVL.

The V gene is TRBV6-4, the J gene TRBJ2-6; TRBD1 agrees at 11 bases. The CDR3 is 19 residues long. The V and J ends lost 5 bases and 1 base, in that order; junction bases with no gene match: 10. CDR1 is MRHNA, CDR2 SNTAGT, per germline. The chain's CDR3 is CASSPHRTGGLSGANVLTF. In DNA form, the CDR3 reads TGTGCCAGCAGTCCCCACCGGACAGGGGGCTTATCTGGGGCCAACGTCCTGACTTTC.

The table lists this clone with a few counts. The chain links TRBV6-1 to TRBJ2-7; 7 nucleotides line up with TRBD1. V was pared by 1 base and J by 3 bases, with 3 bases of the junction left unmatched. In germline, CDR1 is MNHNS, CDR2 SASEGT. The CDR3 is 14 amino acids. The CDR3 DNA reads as TGTGCCAGCAGTGAAGTCGGACAGGTCTACGAGCAGTACTTC. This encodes CASSEVGQVYEQYF.

The CDR3 coding sequence is TGTGCCTGGAGTAATAACCTGGCGGGGAGCTCCTACGAGCAGTACTTC. Protein: CAWSNNLAGSSYEQYF. The chain uses TRBV30 and TRBJ2-7; weak D call: TRBD2 (6 bases). Germline loops: CDR1 GTSNPN, CDR2 SVGIG (reference sequence). The CDR3 is 16 amino acids. The germline V and J ends were trimmed by 2 bases and 0 bases, with 17 bases remaining between them.

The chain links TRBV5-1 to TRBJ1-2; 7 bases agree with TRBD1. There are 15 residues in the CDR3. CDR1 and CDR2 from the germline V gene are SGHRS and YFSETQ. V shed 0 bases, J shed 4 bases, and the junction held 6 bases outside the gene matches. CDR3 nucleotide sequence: TGCGCCAGCAGCTTGGACACAGGGGTGAGCTATGGCTACACCTTC. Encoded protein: CASSLDTGVSYGYTF.

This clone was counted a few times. The CDR3 sequence: CASNRDKGREQYF. The CDR3 coding sequence is TGCGCCAGCAATAGGGACAAGGGTCGCGAGCAGTACTTC. The chain carries TRBV5-1 and TRBJ2-7, with a tentative D call TRBD1 (6 bases). Germline V gives CDR1 SGHRS, CDR2 YFSETQ. Trimming took 6 bases from V and 6 from J, leaving 16 bases between them. The CDR3 extends over 13 amino acids.

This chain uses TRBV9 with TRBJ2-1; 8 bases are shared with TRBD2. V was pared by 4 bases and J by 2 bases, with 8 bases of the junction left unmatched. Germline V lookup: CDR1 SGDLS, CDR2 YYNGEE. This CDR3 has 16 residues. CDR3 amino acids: CASSPRLARAYNEQFF. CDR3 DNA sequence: TGTGCCAGCAGCCCTCGACTAGCGCGAGCCTACAATGAGCAGTTCTTC. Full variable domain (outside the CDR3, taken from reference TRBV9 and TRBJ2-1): DSGVTQTPKHLITATGQRVTLRCSPRSGDLSVYWYQQSLDQGLQFLIQYYNGEERAKGNILERFSAQQFPDLHSELNLSSLELGDSALYFCASSPRLARAYNEQFFGPGTRLTVL.

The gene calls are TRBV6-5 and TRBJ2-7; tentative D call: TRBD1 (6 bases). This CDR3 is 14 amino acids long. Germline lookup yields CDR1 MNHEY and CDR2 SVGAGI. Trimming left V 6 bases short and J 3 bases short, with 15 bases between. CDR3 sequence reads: CASRPTGHFYEQYF. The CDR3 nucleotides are TGTGCCAGCAGGCCCACAGGGCACTTCTACGAGCAGTACTTC.

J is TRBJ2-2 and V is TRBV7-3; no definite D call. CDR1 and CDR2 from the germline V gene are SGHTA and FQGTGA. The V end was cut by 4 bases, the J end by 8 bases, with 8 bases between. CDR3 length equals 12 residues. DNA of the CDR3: TGTGCCAGCAGCTCCTGGCTTGGGGAGCTGTTTTTT. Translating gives CASSSWLGELFF.

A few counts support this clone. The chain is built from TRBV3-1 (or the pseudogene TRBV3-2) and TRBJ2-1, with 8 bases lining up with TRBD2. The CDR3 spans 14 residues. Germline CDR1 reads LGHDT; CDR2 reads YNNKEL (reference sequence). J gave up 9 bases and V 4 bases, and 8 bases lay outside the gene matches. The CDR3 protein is CASSRPQRESEQFF. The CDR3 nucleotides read TGTGCCAGCAGCCGACCCCAGCGGGAGTCTGAGCAGTTCTTC.

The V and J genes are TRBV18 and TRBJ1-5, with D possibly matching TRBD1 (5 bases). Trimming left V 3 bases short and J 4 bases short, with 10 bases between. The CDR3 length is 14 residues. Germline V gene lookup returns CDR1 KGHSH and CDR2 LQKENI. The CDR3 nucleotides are TGTGCCAGCTCACCGGGGGACTCAAATCAGCCCCAGCATTTT. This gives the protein CASSPGDSNQPQHF.

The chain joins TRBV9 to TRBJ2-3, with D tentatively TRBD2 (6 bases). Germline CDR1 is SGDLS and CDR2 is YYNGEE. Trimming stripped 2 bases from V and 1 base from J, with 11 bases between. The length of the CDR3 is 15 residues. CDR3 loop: CASSVLGLGTDTQYF. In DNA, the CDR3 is TGTGCCAGCAGCGTCCTGGGACTCGGCACAGATACGCAGTATTTT. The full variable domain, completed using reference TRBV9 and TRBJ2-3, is DSGVTQTPKHLITATGQRVTLRCSPRSGDLSVYWYQQSLDQGLQFLIQYYNGEERAKGNILERFSAQQFPDLHSELNLSSLELGDSALYFCASSVLGLGTDTQYFGPGTRLTVL.

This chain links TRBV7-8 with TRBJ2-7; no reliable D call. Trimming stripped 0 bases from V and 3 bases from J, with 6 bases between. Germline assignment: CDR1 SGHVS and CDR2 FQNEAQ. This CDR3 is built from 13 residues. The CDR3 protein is CASSLARSYEQYF. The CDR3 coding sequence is TGTGCCAGCAGCTTAGCGCGAAGCTACGAGCAGTACTTC.